This T cell receptor beta chain was sequenced during a study of blood T cell repertoires in COVID-19. On the study more broadly: Sources were T cells, B-cell-depleted T cells, or PBMCs; the material itself was cDNA or gDNA.

Participants' own reports of clinical history determined their cohort assignment. Germline V gene sequence: CDR1 SGHTA, CDR2 FQGNSA. The CDR3 extends over 15 amino acids. After removal of 1 base from V and 1 base from J, the junction contained 3 bases not matched to a gene. Using immunoSEQ multiplex PCR, the repertoire was profiled, and TCRdb retains in-frame clones only, with some absent. The sample records more than 150,000 clones, 80% being singletons. The rearrangement uses TRBV7-2 and TRBJ2-7, with 8 bases fitting TRBD1. This receptor was taken from a man between 60 and 75 years old who had been exposed to COVID-19. Sequencing input: PBMCs or T cells enriched from blood (not recorded which). This CDR3 reads CASSLGTGNSYEQYF. DNA for the CDR3: TGTGCCAGCAGCTTAGGGACAGGGAATTCCTACGAGCAGTACTTC.